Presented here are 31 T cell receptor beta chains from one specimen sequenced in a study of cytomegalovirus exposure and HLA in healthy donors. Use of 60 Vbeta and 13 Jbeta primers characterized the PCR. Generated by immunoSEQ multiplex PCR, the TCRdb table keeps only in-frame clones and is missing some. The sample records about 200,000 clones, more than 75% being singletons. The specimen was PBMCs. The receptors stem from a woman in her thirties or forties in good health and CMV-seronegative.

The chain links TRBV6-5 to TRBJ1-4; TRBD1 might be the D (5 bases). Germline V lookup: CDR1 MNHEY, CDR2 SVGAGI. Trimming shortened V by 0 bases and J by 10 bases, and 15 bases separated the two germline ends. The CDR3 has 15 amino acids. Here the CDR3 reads CASSYSDTSTVKLFF. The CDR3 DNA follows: TGTGCCAGCAGTTACTCGGACACGTCTACTGTAAAACTGTTTTTT.

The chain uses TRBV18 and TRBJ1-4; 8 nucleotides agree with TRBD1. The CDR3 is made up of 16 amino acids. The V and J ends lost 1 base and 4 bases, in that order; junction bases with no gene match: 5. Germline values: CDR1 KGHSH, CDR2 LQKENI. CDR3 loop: CASSPLQGASNEKLFF. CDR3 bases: TGTGCCAGCTCACCACTCCAGGGGGCTAGTAATGAAAAACTGTTTTTT.

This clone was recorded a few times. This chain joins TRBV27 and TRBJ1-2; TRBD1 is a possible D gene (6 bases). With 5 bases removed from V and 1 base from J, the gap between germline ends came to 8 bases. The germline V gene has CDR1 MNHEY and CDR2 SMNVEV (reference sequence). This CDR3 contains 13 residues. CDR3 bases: TGTGCCAGCAGTAAACAGGGTAACTATGGCTACACCTTC. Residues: CASSKQGNYGYTF.

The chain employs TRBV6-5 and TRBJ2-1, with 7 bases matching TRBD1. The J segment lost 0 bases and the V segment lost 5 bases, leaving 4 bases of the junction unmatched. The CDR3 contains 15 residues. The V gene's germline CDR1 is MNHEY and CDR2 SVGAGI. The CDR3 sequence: CASSRTGTSYNEQFF. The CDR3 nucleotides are TGTGCCAGCAGTCGGACAGGAACCTCCTACAATGAGCAGTTCTTC.

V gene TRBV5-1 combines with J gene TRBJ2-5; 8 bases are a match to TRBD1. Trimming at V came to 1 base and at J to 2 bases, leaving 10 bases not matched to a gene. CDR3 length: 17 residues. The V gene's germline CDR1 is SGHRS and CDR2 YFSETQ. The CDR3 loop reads CASSLLAGQGGQETQYF. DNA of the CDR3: TGCGCCAGCAGCTTGTTGGCCGGACAGGGAGGTCAAGAGACCCAGTACTTC.

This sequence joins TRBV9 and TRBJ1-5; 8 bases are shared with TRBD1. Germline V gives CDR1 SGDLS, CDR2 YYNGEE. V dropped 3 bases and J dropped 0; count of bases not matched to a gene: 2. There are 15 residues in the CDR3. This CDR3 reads CASSAQGDSNQPQHF. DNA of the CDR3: TGTGCCAGCAGCGCACAGGGGGATAGCAATCAGCCCCAGCATTTT.

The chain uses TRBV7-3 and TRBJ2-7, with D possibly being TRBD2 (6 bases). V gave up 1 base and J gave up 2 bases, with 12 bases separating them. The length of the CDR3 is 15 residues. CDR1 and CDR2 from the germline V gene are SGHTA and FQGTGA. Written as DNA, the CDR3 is TGTGCCAGCAGCTTAAGTGCGGGGTGGCCCTACGAGCAGTACTTC. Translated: CASSLSAGWPYEQYF.

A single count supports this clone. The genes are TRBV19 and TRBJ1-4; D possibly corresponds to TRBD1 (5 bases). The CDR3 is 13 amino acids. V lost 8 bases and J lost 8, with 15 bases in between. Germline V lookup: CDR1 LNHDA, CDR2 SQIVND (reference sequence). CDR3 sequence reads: CASRPPGVEKLFF. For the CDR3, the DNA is TGTGCCAGTCGGCCCCCGGGGGTAGAAAAACTGTTTTTT. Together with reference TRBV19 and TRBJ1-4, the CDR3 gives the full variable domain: DGGITQSPKYLFRKEGQNVTLSCEQNLNHDAMYWYRQDPGQGLRLIYYSQIVNDFQKGDIAEGYSVSREKKESFPLTVTSAQKNPTAFYLCASRPPGVEKLFFGSGTQLSVL.

The CDR3 DNA sequence: TGTGCCAGTAGTCCCGGACAGGATCCACCCTACGAGCAGTACTTC. Protein sequence: CASSPGQDPPYEQYF. The V gene is TRBV19, the J gene TRBJ2-7; 7 positions match TRBD1. The germline V gene has CDR1 LNHDA and CDR2 SQIVND (reference sequence). There are 15 residues in the CDR3. The J segment lost 2 bases and the V segment lost 5 bases, leaving 9 bases of the junction unmatched.

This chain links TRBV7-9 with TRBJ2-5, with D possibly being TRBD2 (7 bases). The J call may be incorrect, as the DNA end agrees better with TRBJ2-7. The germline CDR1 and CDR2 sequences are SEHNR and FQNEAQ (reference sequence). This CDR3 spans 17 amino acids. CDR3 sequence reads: CASSPRPGGQLPYEQYF. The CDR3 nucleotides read TGTGCCAGCAGCCCCCGTCCCGGGGGGCAACTACCCTACGAGCAGTACTTC.

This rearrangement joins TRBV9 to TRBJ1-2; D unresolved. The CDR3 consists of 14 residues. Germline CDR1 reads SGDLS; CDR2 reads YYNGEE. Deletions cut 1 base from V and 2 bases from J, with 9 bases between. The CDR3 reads CASSVSGGNYGYTF. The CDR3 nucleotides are TGTGCCAGCAGCGTATCGGGAGGGAACTATGGCTACACCTTC.

The CDR3, as DNA: TGTGCCAGCAGCTTAGCGCCAGGGGCGAGCACTGAAGCTTTCTTT. Protein product: CASSLAPGASTEAFF. The chain carries TRBV7-6 and TRBJ1-1; D is possibly TRBD1 (6 bases). In germline, CDR1 is SGHVS, CDR2 FNYEAQ. CDR3 size: 15 residues. The V gene lost 0 bases and the J gene lost 4 bases, with 12 bases spanning the gap.

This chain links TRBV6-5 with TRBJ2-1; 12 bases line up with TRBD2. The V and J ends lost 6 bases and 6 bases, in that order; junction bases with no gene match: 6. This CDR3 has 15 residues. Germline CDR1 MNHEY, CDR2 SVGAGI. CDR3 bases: TGTGCCAGCAGGCGACTAGCGGGAGTACGCAATGAGCAGTTCTTC. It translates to CASRRLAGVRNEQFF.

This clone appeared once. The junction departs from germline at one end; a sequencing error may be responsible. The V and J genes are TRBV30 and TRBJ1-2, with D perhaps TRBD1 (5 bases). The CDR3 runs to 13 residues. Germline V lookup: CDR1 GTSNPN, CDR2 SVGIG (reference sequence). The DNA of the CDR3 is TGTGCCTGGAGCCAGGGCCTCAACTATGGCCACACCTTC. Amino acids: CAWSQGLNYGHTF. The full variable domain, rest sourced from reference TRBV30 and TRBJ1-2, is SQTIHQWPATLVQPVGSPLSLECTVEGTSNPNLYWYRQAAGRGLQLLFYSVGIGQISSEVPQNLSASRPQDRQFILSSKKLLLSDSGFYLCAWSQGLNYGHTFGSGTRLTVV.

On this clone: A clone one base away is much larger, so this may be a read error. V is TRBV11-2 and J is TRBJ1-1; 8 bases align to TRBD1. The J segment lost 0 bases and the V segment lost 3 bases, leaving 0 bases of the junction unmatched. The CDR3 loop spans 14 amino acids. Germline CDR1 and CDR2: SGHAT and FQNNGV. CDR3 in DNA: TGTGCCAGCAGCTTGGGACAGGTGAACACTGAAGCTTTCTTT. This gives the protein CASSLGQVNTEAFF.

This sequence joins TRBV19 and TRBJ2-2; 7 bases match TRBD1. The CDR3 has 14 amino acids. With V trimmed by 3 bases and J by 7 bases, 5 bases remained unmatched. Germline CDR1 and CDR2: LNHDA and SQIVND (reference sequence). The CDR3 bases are TGTGCCAGTAGTATTATGCAGGGGGACGGGGAGCTGTTTTTT. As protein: CASSIMQGDGELFF.

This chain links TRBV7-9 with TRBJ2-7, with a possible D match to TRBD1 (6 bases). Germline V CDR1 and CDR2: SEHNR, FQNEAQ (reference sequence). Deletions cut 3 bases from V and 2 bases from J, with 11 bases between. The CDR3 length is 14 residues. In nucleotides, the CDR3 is TGTGCCAGCAGCTTCATGGGGGCTCCCTACGAGCAGTACTTC. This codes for CASSFMGAPYEQYF.

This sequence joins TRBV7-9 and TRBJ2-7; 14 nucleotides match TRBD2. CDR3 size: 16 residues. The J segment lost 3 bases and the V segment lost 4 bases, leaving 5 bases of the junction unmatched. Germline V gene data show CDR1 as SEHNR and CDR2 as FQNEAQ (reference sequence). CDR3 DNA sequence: TGTGCCAGCAGCTCGGGACTAGCGGGAGTTTACTACGAGCAGTACTTC. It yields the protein CASSSGLAGVYYEQYF.

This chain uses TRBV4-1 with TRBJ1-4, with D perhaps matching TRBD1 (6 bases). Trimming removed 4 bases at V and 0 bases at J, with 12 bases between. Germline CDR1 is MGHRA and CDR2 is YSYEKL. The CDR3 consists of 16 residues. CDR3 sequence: CASSPNRVSTNEKLFF. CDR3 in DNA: TGCGCCAGCAGCCCAAACAGGGTGTCAACTAATGAAAAACTGTTTTTT.

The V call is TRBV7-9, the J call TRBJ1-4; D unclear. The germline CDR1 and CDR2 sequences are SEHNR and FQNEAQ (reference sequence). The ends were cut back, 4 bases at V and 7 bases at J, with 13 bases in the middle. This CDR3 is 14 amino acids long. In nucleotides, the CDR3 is TGTGCCAGCAGCTCACAGCCTTACGGTGAAAAACTGTTTTTT. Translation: CASSSQPYGEKLFF.

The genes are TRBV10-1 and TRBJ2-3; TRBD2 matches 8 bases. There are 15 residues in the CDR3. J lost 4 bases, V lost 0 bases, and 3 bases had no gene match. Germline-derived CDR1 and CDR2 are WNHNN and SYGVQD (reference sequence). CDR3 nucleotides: TGCGCCAGCAGTGAGTCGGCTAGCGGGTCAGATACGCAGTATTTT. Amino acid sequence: CASSESASGSDTQYF.

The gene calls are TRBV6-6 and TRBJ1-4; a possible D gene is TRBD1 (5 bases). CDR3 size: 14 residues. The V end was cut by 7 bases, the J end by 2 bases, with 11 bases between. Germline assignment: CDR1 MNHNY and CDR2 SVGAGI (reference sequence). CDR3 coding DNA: TGTGCCAGCAAAGCAAGGGGCACTAATGAAAAACTGTTTTTT. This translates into CASKARGTNEKLFF.

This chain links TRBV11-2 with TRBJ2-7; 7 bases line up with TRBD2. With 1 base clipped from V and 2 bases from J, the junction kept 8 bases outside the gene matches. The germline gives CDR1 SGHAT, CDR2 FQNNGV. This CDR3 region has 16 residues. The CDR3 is CASSLGPSGVTYEQYF. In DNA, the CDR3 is TGTGCCAGCAGCTTAGGCCCCAGCGGGGTTACCTACGAGCAGTACTTC.

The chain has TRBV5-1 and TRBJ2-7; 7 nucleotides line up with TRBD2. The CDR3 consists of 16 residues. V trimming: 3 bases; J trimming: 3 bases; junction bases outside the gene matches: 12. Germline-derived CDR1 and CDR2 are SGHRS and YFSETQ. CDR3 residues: CASSSDGRMGGYEQYF. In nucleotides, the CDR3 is TGCGCCAGCAGCTCGGACGGGAGGATGGGGGGCTACGAGCAGTACTTC.

CDR3 DNA: TGTGCCAGCAGACTTATGAGCGGGAGAGACGAGCAGTACTTC. This codes for CASRLMSGRDEQYF. The chain has TRBV5-4 and TRBJ2-5; 8 bases agree with TRBD2. Near its end, the DNA agrees better with TRBJ2-7, so the J call may be wrong. The germline CDR1 and CDR2 sequences are SGHNT and YYREEE (reference sequence). There are 14 residues in the CDR3.

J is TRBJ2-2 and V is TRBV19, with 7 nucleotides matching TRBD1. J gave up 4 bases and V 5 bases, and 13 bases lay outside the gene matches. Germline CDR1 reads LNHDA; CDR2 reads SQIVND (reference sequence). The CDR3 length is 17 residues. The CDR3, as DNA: TGTGCCAGTAGTGGCCCACTGACAGGGATGGGCACCGGGGAGCTGTTTTTT. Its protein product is CASSGPLTGMGTGELFF.

The CDR3, as DNA: TGTGCCAGCAGCGAACAGGTCGCTAACTATGGCTACACCTTC. Translating it yields CASSEQVANYGYTF. The chain links TRBV9 to TRBJ1-2; D possibly corresponds to TRBD1 (5 bases). Per germline, CDR1 SGDLS and CDR2 YYNGEE. The CDR3 totals 14 residues. The V gene lost 3 bases and the J gene lost 0 bases, with 9 bases spanning the gap.

The DNA of the CDR3 is TGCGCCAGCAGTGAAGGCGGGAGAGGCTACGAGCAGTACTTC. This sequence encodes CASSEGGRGYEQYF. The J gene is TRBJ2-7, the V gene TRBV10-1, with 7 bases identical to TRBD2. Germline CDR1 is WNHNN and CDR2 is SYGVQD (reference sequence). This CDR3 has 14 amino acids. The junction had 5 bases not matched to a gene; V was cut back by 3 bases and J by 3 bases.

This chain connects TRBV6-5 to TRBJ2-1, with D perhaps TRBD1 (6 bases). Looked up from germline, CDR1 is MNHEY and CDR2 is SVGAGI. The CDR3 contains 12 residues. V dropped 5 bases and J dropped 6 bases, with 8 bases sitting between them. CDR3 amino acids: CASSQGFNEQFF. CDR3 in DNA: TGTGCCAGCAGTCAGGGGTTCAATGAGCAGTTCTTC.

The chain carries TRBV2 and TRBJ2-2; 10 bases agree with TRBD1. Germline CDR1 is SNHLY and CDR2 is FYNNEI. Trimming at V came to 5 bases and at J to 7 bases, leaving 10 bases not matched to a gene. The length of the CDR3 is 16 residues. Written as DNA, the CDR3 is TGTGCCAGCAGTCCACGGACAGGGGGAAGGGGCGGGGAGCTGTTTTTT. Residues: CASSPRTGGRGGELFF.

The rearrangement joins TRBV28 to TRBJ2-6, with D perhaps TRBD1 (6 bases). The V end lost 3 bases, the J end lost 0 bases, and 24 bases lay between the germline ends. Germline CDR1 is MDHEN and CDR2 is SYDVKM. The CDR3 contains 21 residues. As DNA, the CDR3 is TGTGCCAGCAGTTTCTCTGAACTGGGACAAATTACAAACTCTGGGGCCAACGTCCTGACTTTC. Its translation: CASSFSELGQITNSGANVLTF.